A selection of T cell receptor beta chains follows, all from one sample in a study of blood T cell repertoires in COVID-19. Generated by immunoSEQ multiplex PCR, the TCRdb table keeps only in-frame clones and is missing some. The sample consists of approximately 200,000 clones, under 90% of them appearing once. The sequenced material came from peripheral blood. Receptors originate from a man aged 45-65 years with acute or convalescent COVID-19. The CDR3 runs from the conserved cysteine through the conserved F or W. Fields, in order: clone size, D gene, V gene, J gene, CDR3 protein, CDR3 DNA. A D gene is named only where the DNA matches it firmly. Only part of the rows carry a size: once, few, many, or a class if the clone is expanded.

.	TRBD2	TRBV9	TRBJ2-5	CASSVGGRGTQETQYF	TGTGCCAGCAGCGTAGGTGGGCGGGGGACTCAAGAGACCCAGTACTTC
.	.	TRBV6-1	TRBJ2-7	CASSPQREYEQYF	TGTGCCAGCAGTCCCCAACGGGAGTACGAGCAGTACTTC
.	.	TRBV7-2	TRBJ1-2	CASSLGGGSYGYTF	TGTGCCAGCAGCTTAGGAGGGGGAAGCTATGGCTACACCTTC
.	TRBD1	TRBV6-5	TRBJ2-7	CASNLDRGGSYEQYF	TGTGCCAGCAATCTGGACAGGGGGGGGTCCTACGAGCAGTACTTC
.	.	TRBV10-2	TRBJ1-1	CASSDGGVNTEAFF	TGCGCCAGCAGTGATGGGGGGGTGAACACTGAAGCTTTCTTT
once	TRBD1	TRBV18	TRBJ1-2	CASSPGQVNYGYTF	TGTGCCAGCTCACCAGGACAGGTTAACTATGGCTACACCTTC
.	TRBD1	TRBV5-6	TRBJ1-5	CASSYNRGYQPQHF	TGTGCCAGCAGCTACAACAGGGGGTATCAGCCCCAGCATTTT
.	.	TRBV12-3/TRBV12-4	TRBJ1-1	CASSRTVNTEAFF	TGTGCCAGCAGCAGGACAGTCAACACTGAAGCTTTCTTT
.	TRBD1	TRBV7-2	TRBJ1-2	CASSLGPRGGYTF	TGTGCCAGCAGCTTAGGTCCCAGGGGGGGCTACACCTTC
once	TRBD1	TRBV19	TRBJ1-2	CASSAGRQGGLTYGYTF	TGTGCCAGTAGTGCTGGGAGACAGGGAGGCCTTACTTATGGCTACACCTTC
.	TRBD2	TRBV7-2	TRBJ2-3	CASSLTSGADTQYF	TGTGCCAGCAGCTTGACTAGCGGGGCAGATACGCAGTATTTT
.	TRBD1	TRBV2	TRBJ1-5	CASGTEYSNQPQHF	TGTGCCAGCGGGACAGAGTATAGCAATCAGCCCCAGCATTTT
.	TRBD1	TRBV9	TRBJ1-6	CASSAGGLHNSPLHF	TGTGCCAGCAGCGCAGGGGGTCTTCATAATTCACCCCTCCACTTT
.	TRBD1	TRBV6-5	TRBJ1-1	CASSYWQGAGGAEAFF	TGTGCCAGCAGTTACTGGCAGGGGGCCGGAGGTGCTGAAGCTTTCTTT
few	.	TRBV4-1	TRBJ1-4	CASSGIGDSNEKLFF	TGCGCCAGCAGCGGGATTGGGGACTCTAATGAAAAACTGTTTTTT
.	TRBD2	TRBV5-4	TRBJ2-1	CASSERGGPEQFF	TGTGCCAGCAGCGAGCGGGGGGGGCCTGAGCAGTTCTTC
.	.	TRBV7-9	TRBJ1-1	CASSLQGWGTEAFF	TGTGCCAGCAGCTTACAGGGTTGGGGTACTGAAGCTTTCTTT
.	.	TRBV19	TRBJ1-5	CASSDSYNQPQHF	TGTGCCAGTAGTGACAGCTACAATCAGCCCCAGCATTTT
.	TRBD1	TRBV6-5	TRBJ2-1	CASGRDSSYNEQFF	TGTGCCAGCGGCCGGGACAGCTCCTACAATGAGCAGTTCTTC
.	TRBD2	TRBV6-1	TRBJ2-7	CASSELAGGTSYEQYF	TGTGCCAGCAGTGAGTTAGCGGGGGGGACCTCCTACGAGCAGTACTTC
.	.	TRBV6-1	TRBJ1-5	CASSEAPQRRNQPQHF	TGTGCCAGCAGTGAAGCCCCCCAGCGAAGAAATCAGCCCCAGCATTTT
.	TRBD1	TRBV6-6	TRBJ1-5	CASRTGGQDQPQHF	TGTGCCAGCAGAACAGGGGGACAGGATCAGCCCCAGCATTTT
.	.	TRBV19	TRBJ1-5	CASSTGTRSNQPQHF	TGTGCCAGTAGTACTGGGACAAGATCCAATCAGCCCCAGCATTTT
.	.	TRBV29-1	TRBJ1-1	CSAPRRGGTEAFF	TGCAGCGCCCCGAGGAGGGGAGGAACTGAAGCTTTCTTT
.	TRBD2	TRBV6-2/TRBV6-3	TRBJ2-3	CASSSGGDTQYF	TGTGCCAGCAGTTCCGGGGGGGATACGCAGTATTTT
few	.	TRBV20-1	TRBJ1-2	CSASTAYGYTF	TGCAGTGCTAGTACAGCATATGGCTACACCTTC
.	.	TRBV2	TRBJ1-2	CASRGTGPGVQYNGYTF	TGTGCCAGTCGGGGTACGGGTCCGGGGGTCCAGTACAATGGCTACACCTTC
.	TRBD1	TRBV10-3	TRBJ1-1	CAISESPTGWNTEAFF	TGTGCCATCAGTGAGTCACCGACAGGGTGGAACACTGAAGCTTTCTTT
.	.	TRBV19	TRBJ2-3	CASSEGTDTQYF	TGTGCCAGTAGTGAGGGTACAGATACGCAGTATTTT
.	.	TRBV6-6	TRBJ2-5	CASKRSGETQYF	TGTGCCAGCAAGAGGTCGGGGGAGACCCAGTACTTC
.	.	TRBV5-1	TRBJ2-3	CASSPGGTDTQYF	TGCGCCAGCAGTCCCGGGGGCACAGATACGCAGTATTTT
.	TRBD1	TRBV5-6	TRBJ2-7	CASSLSPGQGYEQYF	TGTGCCAGCAGCCTGAGCCCGGGACAGGGTTACGAGCAGTACTTC
.	TRBD1	TRBV6-5	TRBJ1-2	CASSYLGQGEGYTF	TGTGCCAGCAGTTACCTGGGACAGGGGGAAGGCTACACCTTC
many	TRBD1	TRBV4-1	TRBJ1-1	CASSPRRTGEAFF	TGCGCCAGCAGCCCGCGACGGACAGGTGAAGCTTTCTTT
.	TRBD1	TRBV10-1	TRBJ2-1	CASSEARDRFREQFF	TGCGCCAGCAGTGAAGCCCGGGACAGGTTTAGGGAGCAGTTCTTC
.	.	TRBV5-8	TRBJ1-1	CASSLVLARAAMNTEAFF	TGTGCCAGCAGCTTGGTGTTGGCCAGGGCGGCGATGAACACTGAAGCTTTCTTT
once	TRBD2	TRBV2	TRBJ2-3	CASKKTSGSRDTQYF	TGTGCCAGCAAAAAGACTAGCGGGTCCCGGGATACGCAGTATTTT
once	.	TRBV7-2	TRBJ1-2	CASSPQGDFNYGYTF	TGTGCCAGCAGCCCACAGGGAGACTTTAACTATGGCTACACCTTC
.	.	TRBV30	TRBJ1-3	CAWSVKGSRGNTIYF	TGTGCCTGGAGTGTTAAAGGGAGTCGAGGAAACACCATATATTTT
few	TRBD2	TRBV4-1	TRBJ2-7	CASSQGTSGDSYEQYF	TGCGCCAGCAGCCAAGGGACTAGCGGGGACTCCTACGAGCAGTACTTC
few	.	TRBV6-5	TRBJ2-1	CASSYSKREQFF	TGTGCCAGCAGTTACTCGAAACGGGAGCAGTTCTTC
.	TRBD2	TRBV14	TRBJ2-1	CASSLRTSSEQFF	TGTGCCAGCAGCCTGAGGACTAGCAGTGAGCAGTTCTTC
.	.	TRBV11-2	TRBJ1-2	CASSLGGNGYTF	TGTGCCAGCAGCTTAGGAGGGAATGGCTACACCTTC
.	.	TRBV7-9	TRBJ1-4	CASSFPGAVEKLFF	TGTGCCAGCAGCTTTCCAGGGGCTGTTGAAAAACTGTTTTTT
.	.	TRBV5-4	TRBJ1-2	CASTGGGASYTF	TGTGCCAGCACCGGTGGGGGGGCGAGCTACACCTTC
.	TRBD1	TRBV19	TRBJ1-3	CASSELGQSPHGNTIYF	TGTGCCAGTAGTGAGTTGGGACAGTCGCCTCATGGAAACACCATATATTTT
.	TRBD2	TRBV5-1	TRBJ2-5	CASNSGGAGETQYF	TGCGCCAGCAATAGCGGGGGGGCCGGGGAGACCCAGTACTTC
.	TRBD1	TRBV27	TRBJ1-2	CASSRRDRTQGYTF	TGTGCCAGCAGTCGCCGGGACAGAACTCAAGGCTACACCTTC
.	.	TRBV18	TRBJ2-3	CASSPGAVTDTQYF	TGTGCCAGCTCACCAGGGGCGGTGACAGATACGCAGTATTTT
.	.	TRBV5-4	TRBJ1-3	CASSLWAGRSGNTIYF	TGTGCCAGCAGCTTGTGGGCAGGCCGCTCTGGAAACACCATATATTTT
few	TRBD1	TRBV3-1/TRBV3-2	TRBJ1-6	CASSQLPGQGRPLHF	TGTGCCAGCAGCCAACTTCCGGGACAGGGGAGGCCCCTCCACTTT
.	.	TRBV5-8	TRBJ1-2	CASSQMRGNTNYGYTF	TGTGCCAGCAGCCAGATGAGAGGGAACACAAACTATGGCTACACCTTC
.	.	TRBV5-1	TRBJ1-2	CASSPVSHYGYTF	TGCGCCAGCAGCCCCGTGAGCCACTATGGCTACACCTTC
.	.	TRBV6-5	TRBJ1-2	CASSYNDRFGYTF	TGTGCCAGCAGTTACAATGACAGGTTTGGCTACACCTTC
once	.	TRBV5-1	TRBJ2-7	CASSFGRAYEQYF	TGCGCCAGCAGCTTTGGCAGGGCCTACGAGCAGTACTTC
.	TRBD1	TRBV19	TRBJ1-5	CASSTRGTANQPQHF	TGTGCCAGTTCTACCAGGGGGACGGCCAATCAGCCCCAGCATTTT
.	.	TRBV4-1	TRBJ1-4	CASSHSRQSNEKLFF	TGCGCCAGCAGCCATAGTAGACAGTCTAATGAAAAACTGTTTTTT
.	TRBD1	TRBV28	TRBJ1-6	CASRLQGRSPLHF	TGTGCCAGCAGACTACAGGGGCGATCACCCCTCCACTTT
.	.	TRBV2	TRBJ2-7	CASSVRDSYEQYF	TGTGCCAGCAGTGTGCGGGACAGCTACGAGCAGTACTTC